This record concerns one T cell receptor beta chain sequence. Its antigen is undetermined. Germline V CDR1 and CDR2: MDHEN, SYDVKM. CDR3 length equals 15 residues. The V gene lost 2 bases and the J gene lost 7 bases, with 17 bases spanning the gap. The PCR made use of 60 Vbeta and 13 Jbeta primers. Sequenced by immunoSEQ multiplex PCR; TCRdb stores in-frame clones only, minus some. The sample holds some 200,000 clones, around four fifths seen once. The data belong to a study of cytomegalovirus exposure and HLA in healthy donors. Study-level results: Further analysis was carried out later, and it showed several of the most significant clusters appearing linked to common viral pathogens.

This TCR was recovered from a woman aged 50 to 60 in good health and CMV-seropositive. This sequence joins TRBV28 and TRBJ2-5; D perhaps matches TRBD2 (5 bases). The sequencing sample was made of PBMCs. The CDR3 nucleotides read TGTGCCAGCAGTTTACTTCATCGGGGTGGAGGGACCCAGTACTTC. Translation: CASSLLHRGGGTQYF.